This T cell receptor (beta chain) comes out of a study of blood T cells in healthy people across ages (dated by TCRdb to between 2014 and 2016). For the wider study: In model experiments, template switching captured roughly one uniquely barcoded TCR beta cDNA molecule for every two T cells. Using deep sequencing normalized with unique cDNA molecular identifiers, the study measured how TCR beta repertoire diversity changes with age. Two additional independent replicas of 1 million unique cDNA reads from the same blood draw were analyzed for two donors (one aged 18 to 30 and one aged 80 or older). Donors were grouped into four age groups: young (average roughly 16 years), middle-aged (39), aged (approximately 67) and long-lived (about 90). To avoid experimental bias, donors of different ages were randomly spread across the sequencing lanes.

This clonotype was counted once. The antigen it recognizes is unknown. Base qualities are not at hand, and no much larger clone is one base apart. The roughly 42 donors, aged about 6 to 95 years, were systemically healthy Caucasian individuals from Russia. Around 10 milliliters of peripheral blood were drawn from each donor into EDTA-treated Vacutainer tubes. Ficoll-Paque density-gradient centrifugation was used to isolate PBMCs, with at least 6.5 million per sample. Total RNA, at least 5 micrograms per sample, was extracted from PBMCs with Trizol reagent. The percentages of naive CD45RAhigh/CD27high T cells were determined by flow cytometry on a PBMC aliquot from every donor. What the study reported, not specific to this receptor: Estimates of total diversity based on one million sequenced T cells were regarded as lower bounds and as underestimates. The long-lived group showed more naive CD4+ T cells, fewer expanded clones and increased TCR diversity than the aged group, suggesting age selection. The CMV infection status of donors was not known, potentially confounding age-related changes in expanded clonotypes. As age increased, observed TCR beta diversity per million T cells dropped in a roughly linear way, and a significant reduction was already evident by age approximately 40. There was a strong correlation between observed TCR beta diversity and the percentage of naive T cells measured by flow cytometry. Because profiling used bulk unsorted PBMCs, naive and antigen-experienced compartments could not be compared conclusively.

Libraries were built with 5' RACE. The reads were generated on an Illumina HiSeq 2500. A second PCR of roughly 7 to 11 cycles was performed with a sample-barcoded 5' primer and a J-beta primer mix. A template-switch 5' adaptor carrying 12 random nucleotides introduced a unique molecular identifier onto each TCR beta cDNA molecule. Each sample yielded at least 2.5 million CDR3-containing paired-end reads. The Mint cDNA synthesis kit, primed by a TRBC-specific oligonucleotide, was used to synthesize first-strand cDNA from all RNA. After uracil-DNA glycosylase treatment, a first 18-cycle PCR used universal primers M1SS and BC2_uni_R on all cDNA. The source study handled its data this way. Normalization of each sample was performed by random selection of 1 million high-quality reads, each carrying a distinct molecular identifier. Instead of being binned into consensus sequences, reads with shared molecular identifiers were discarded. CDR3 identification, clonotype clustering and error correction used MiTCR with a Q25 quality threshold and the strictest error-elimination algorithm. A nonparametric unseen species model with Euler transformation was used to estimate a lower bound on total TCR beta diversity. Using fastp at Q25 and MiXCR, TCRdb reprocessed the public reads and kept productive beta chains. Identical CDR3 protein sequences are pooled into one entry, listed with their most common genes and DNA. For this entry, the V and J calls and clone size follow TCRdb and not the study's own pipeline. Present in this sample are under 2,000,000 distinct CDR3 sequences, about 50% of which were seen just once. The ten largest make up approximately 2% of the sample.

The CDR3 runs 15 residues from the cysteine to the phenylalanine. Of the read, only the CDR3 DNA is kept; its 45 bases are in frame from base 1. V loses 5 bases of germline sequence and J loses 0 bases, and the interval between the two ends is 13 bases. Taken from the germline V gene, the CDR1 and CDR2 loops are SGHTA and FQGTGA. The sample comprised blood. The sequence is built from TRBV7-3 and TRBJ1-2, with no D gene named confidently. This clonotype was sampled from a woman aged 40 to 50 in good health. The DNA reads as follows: TGTGCCAGCAGCCCCGGGCCAGCGTCTAACTATGGCTACACCTTC. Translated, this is CASSPGPASNYGYTF.